The next 7 T cell receptor beta chains were all read from a single sample in a study of blood T cell repertoires in COVID-19. The repertoire was sequenced with immunoSEQ multiplex PCR; TCRdb's copy has only in-frame clones and lacks some. The sample lists tens of thousands of clones, roughly 89% seen once, with 6.4% in the top ten. Sequencing was done on a sample of peripheral blood. Receptor source: a man between 65 and 85 years old with active COVID-19.

The rearrangement uses TRBV5-4 and TRBJ1-6; TRBD1 agrees at 9 bases. After removal of 4 bases from V and 7 bases from J, the junction contained 3 bases not matched to a gene. The CDR3 runs 14 residues. The germline gives CDR1 SGHNT, CDR2 YYREEE (reference sequence). CDR3 sequence (DNA): TGTGCCAGCAGCGCGGGACAGGGAAATTCACCCCTCCACTTT. Residues: CASSAGQGNSPLHF.

This chain joins TRBV4-1 and TRBJ2-4, with TRBD2 as a possible D gene (5 bases). This CDR3 is built from 14 residues. The V end lost 7 bases, the J end lost 4 bases, and 14 bases lay between the germline ends. The V gene's germline CDR1 is MGHRA and CDR2 YSYEKL. CDR3 bases: TGCGCCAGCACGACCACGGGGAAAAAAAACATTCAGTACTTC. The encoded protein is CASTTTGKKNIQYF.

This sequence joins TRBV11-2 and TRBJ2-7, with 7 bases matching TRBD1. The CDR3 spans 14 residues. The germline gives CDR1 SGHAT, CDR2 FQNNGV. The V and J ends lost 5 bases and 2 bases, in that order; junction bases with no gene match: 6. The CDR3 loop is CASSLGQPPYEQYF. CDR3 DNA sequence: TGTGCCAGCAGCCTGGGACAGCCTCCCTACGAGCAGTACTTC.

By sample fraction, this clone is medium-sized. This chain uses TRBV29-1 with TRBJ1-2, with TRBD1 matching over 8 bases. The CDR3 is 13 residues long. Germline CDR1 reads SQVTM; CDR2 reads ANQGSEA. After removal of 8 bases from V and 0 bases from J, the junction contained 5 bases not matched to a gene. The chain's CDR3 is CSIHRGTNYGYTF. The DNA for the CDR3 is TGCAGCATCCACAGGGGGACTAACTATGGCTACACCTTC.

The chain links TRBV10-2 to TRBJ1-5; no reliable D call. V dropped 8 bases and J dropped 1 base, with 6 bases sitting between them. CDR1 is WSHSY and CDR2 is SAAADI in the germline V gene. This CDR3 has 12 residues. CDR3 protein: CASGGSNQPQHF. For the CDR3, the DNA is TGCGCCAGCGGCGGGAGCAATCAGCCCCAGCATTTT.

The chain employs TRBV2 and TRBJ2-5; TRBD1 matches 7 bases. With V trimmed by 5 bases and J by 4 bases, 7 bases remained unmatched. Germline lookup yields CDR1 SNHLY and CDR2 FYNNEI. This CDR3 spans 14 amino acids. CDR3 in DNA: TGTGCCAGCAGTTCGGGACAGCTAACAGAGACCCAGTACTTC. Translating gives CASSSGQLTETQYF.

The chain combines TRBV11-3 with TRBJ2-6; 7 bases map to TRBD1. With V trimmed by 2 bases and J by 0 bases, 7 bases remained unmatched. The CDR3 sequence is 18 residues long. Germline-derived CDR1 and CDR2 are SGHNT and YENEEA. Written as DNA, the CDR3 is TGTGCCAGCAGCTTATCCCATCCAGGGGGCTCTGGGGCCAACGTCCTGACTTTC. As protein: CASSLSHPGGSGANVLTF.